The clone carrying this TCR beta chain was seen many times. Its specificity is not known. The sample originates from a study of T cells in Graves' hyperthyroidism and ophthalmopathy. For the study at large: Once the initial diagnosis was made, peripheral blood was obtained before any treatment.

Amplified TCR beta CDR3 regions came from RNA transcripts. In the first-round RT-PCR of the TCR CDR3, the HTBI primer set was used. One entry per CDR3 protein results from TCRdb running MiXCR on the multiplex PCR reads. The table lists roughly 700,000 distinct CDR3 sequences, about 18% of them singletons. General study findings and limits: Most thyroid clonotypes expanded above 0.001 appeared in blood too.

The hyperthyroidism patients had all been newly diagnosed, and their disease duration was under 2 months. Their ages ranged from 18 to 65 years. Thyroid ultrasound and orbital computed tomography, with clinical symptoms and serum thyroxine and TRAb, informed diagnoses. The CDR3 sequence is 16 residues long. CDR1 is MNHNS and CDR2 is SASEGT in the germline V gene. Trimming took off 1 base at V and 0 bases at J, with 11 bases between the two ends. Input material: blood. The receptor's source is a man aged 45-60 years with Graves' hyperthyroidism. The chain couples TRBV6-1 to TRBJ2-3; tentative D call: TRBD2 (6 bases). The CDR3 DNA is TGTGCCAGCAGTGAAGTTGGGGGGTTAAGCACAGATACGCAGTATTTT. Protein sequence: CASSEVGGLSTDTQYF.